This note documents a single TCR beta chain sequence. Its specificity is unknown. The method was immunoSEQ multiplex PCR; TCRdb's version includes in-frame clones alone and lacks a portion of them. The sample has roughly 76,000 clones; approximately 89% are singletons. Anyone treated within the previous three months was excluded. The data derive from a study of resident and recirculating memory T cells in vitiligo. Unmatched junction bases numbered 7, after V lost 6 bases and J lost 4 bases. The CDR3 length is 14 residues. Germline CDR1 reads LNHDA; CDR2 reads SQIVND (reference sequence). Findings and caveats of the study: Clonality differed among vitiligo lesions, with no unique dominant clone.

The sequencing input was blood. The sequence was obtained from a male donor with vitiligo. This rearrangement joins TRBV19 to TRBJ1-1; TRBD1 matches at 8 bases. CDR3 residues: CASRKDRASTEAFF. The CDR3 DNA reads TGTGCCAGTAGGAAGGACAGGGCCAGCACTGAAGCTTTCTTT.